One sample yielded the 3 T cell receptor beta chains listed below, sequenced in a study of cytomegalovirus exposure and HLA in healthy donors. The primer mix had 60 Vbeta and 13 Jbeta primers. Sequenced by immunoSEQ multiplex PCR; TCRdb stores in-frame clones only, minus some. Of roughly 200,000 clones in the sample, about four fifths are singletons; the top ten hold around 3%. Sequenced material: PBMCs. These receptors all come from a male donor in good health and CMV-seronegative.

This clone was seen a handful of times. The chain combines TRBV7-3 with TRBJ1-1; TRBD1 is a possible D gene (6 bases). Trimming shortened V by 1 base and J by 3 bases, and 12 bases separated the two germline ends. The CDR3 is 15 residues long. The germline V gene encodes CDR1 SGHTA and CDR2 FQGTGA. The CDR3 DNA reads as TGTGCCAGCAGCTTAAGGGGGCCGACGGACACTGAAGCTTTCTTT. Encoded protein: CASSLRGPTDTEAFF.

About this clone itself: One junction end disagrees with the germline gene, perhaps due to a read error. Additional DNA sequences in this sample encode the identical CDR3. The J gene is TRBJ2-3, the V gene TRBV7-8; a weak D match, TRBD1 (6 bases). CDR1 and CDR2 from the germline V gene are SGHVS and FQNEAQ. The CDR3 has 15 residues. This CDR3 reads CASSQKGDWTDTQYF. CDR3 in DNA: TGTGCCAGCAGCCAAAAAGGGGATTGGACAGATACACAGTATTTT.

The chain combines TRBV19 with TRBJ2-3; TRBD2 matches 9 bases. The V gene end was trimmed by 5 bases and the J gene end by 1 base; junction bases not matched to a gene: 7. The CDR3 runs 16 residues. The germline CDR1 and CDR2 sequences are LNHDA and SQIVND (reference sequence). CDR3 nucleotide sequence: TGTGCCAGTAGTTCCCATAGCGGGAGCGGCACAGATACGCAGTATTTT. Residues: CASSSHSGSGTDTQYF.